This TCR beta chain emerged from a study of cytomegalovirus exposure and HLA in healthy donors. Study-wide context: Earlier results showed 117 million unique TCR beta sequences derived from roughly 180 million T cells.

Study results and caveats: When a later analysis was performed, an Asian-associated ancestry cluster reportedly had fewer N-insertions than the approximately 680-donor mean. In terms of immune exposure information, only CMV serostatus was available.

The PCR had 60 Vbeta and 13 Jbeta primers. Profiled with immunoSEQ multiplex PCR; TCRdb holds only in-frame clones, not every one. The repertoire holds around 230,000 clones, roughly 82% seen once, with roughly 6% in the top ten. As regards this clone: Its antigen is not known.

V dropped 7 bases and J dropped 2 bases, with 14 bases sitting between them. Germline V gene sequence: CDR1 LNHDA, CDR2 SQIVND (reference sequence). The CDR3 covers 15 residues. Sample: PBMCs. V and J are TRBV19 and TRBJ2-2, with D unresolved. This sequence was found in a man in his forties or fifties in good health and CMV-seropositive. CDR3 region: CASTYSRSNTGELFF. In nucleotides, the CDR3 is TGTGCCAGTACCTACAGCAGAAGTAACACCGGGGAGCTGTTTTTT.